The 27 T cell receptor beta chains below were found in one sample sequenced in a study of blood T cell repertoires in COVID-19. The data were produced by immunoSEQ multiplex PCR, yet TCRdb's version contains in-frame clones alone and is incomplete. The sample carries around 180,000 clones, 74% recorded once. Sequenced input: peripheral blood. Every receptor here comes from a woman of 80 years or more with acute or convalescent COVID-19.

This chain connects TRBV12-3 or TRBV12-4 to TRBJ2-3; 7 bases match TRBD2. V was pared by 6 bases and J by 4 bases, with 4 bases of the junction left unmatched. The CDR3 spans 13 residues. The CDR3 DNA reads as TGTGCCAGCAGCCGGGGAGGGGCAGATACGCAGTATTTT. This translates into CASSRGGADTQYF.

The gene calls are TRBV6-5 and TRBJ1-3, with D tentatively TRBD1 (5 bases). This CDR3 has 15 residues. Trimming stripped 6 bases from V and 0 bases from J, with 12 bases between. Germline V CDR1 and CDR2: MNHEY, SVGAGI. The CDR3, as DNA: TGTGCCAGCAGCTTTTCGACAGCCTCTGGAAACACCATATATTTT. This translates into CASSFSTASGNTIYF.

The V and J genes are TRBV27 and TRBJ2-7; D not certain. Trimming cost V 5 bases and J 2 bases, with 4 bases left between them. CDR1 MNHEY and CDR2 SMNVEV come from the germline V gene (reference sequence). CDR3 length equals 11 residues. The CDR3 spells CASSTTYEQYF. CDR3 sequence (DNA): TGTGCCAGCAGTACAACCTACGAGCAGTACTTC.

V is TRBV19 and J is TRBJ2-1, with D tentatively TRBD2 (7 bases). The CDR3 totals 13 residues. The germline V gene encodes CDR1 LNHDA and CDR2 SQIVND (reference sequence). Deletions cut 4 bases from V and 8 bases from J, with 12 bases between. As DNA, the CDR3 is TGTGCCAGTAGTACTCCGGGGGGCCATGAGCAGTTCTTC. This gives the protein CASSTPGGHEQFF.

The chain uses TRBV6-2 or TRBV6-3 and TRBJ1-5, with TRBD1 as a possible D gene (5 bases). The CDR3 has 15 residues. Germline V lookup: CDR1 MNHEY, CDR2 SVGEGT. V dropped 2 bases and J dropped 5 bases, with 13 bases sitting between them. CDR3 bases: TGTGCCAGCAGTTACGACAGCCTAGGATATCAGCCCCAGCATTTT. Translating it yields CASSYDSLGYQPQHF.

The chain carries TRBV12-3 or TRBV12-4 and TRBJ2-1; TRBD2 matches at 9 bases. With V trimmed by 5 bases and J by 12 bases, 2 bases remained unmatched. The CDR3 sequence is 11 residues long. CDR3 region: CASSLLAGQFF. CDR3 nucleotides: TGTGCCAGCAGTCTACTAGCGGGGCAGTTCTTC.

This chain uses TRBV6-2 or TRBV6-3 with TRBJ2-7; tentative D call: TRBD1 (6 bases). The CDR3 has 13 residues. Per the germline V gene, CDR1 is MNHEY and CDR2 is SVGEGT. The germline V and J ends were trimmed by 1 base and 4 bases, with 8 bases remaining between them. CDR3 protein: CASSYWGRYEQYF. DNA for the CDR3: TGTGCCAGCAGTTACTGGGGGCGTTACGAGCAGTACTTC.

The CDR3 DNA reads TGTGCCATCAGTGCGATAGCGGGAGGTACAGATACGCAGTATTTT. Amino acid sequence: CAISAIAGGTDTQYF. The V and J genes are TRBV10-3 and TRBJ2-3, with 10 bases identical to TRBD2. The CDR3 is 15 amino acids. CDR1 is ENHRY and CDR2 is SYGVKD in the germline V gene. J was trimmed by 3 bases and V by 4 bases; bases with no gene match: 4.

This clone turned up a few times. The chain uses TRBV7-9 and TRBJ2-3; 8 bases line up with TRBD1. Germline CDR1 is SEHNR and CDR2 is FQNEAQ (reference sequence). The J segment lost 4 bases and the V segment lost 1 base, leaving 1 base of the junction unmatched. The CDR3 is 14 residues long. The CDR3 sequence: CASSLGTGSDTQYF. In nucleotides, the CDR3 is TGTGCCAGCAGCTTAGGGACAGGGTCAGATACGCAGTATTTT. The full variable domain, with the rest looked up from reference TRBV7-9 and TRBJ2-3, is DTGVSQNPRHKITKRGQNVTFRCDPISEHNRLYWYRQTLGQGPEFLTYFQNEAQLEKSRLLSDRFSAERPKGSFSTLEIQRTEQGDSAMYLCASSLGTGSDTQYFGPGTRLTVL.

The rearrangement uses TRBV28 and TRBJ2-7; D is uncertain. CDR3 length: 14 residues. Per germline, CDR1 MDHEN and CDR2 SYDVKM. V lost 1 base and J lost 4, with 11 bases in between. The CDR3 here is CASSLLGSRYEQYF. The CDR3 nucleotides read TGTGCCAGCAGTTTATTGGGCAGCCGATACGAGCAGTACTTC.

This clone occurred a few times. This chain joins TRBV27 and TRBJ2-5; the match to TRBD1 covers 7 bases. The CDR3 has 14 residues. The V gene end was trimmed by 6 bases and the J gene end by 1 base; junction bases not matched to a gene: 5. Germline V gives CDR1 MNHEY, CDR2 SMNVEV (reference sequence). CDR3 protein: CASSVGTAQETQYF. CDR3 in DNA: TGTGCCAGCAGCGTAGGGACAGCCCAAGAGACCCAGTACTTC.

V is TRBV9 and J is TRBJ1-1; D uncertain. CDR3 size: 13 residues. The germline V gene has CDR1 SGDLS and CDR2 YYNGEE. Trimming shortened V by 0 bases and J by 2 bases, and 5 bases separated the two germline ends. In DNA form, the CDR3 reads TGTGCCAGCAGCGTAGCGTTCAACACTGAAGCTTTCTTT. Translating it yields CASSVAFNTEAFF.

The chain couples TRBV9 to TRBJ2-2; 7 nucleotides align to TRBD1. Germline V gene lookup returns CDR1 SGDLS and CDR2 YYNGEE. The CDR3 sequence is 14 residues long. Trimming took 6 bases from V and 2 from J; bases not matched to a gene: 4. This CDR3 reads CASNTGANTGELFF. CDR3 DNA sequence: TGTGCCAGCAACACAGGGGCCAACACCGGGGAGCTGTTTTTT.

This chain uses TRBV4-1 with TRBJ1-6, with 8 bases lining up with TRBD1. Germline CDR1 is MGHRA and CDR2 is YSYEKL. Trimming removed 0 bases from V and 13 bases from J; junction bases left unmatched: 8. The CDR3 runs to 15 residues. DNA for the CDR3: TGCGCCAGCAGCCAAGAAGGGACAGGCCTGGTTCCCCTCCACTTT. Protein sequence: CASSQEGTGLVPLHF.

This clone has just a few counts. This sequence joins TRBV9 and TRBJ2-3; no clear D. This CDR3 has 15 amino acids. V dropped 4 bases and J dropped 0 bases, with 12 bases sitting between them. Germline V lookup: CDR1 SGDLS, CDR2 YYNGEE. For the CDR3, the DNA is TGTGCCAGCAGCCGGAGTAGTTCTAGCACAGATACGCAGTATTTT. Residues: CASSRSSSSTDTQYF.

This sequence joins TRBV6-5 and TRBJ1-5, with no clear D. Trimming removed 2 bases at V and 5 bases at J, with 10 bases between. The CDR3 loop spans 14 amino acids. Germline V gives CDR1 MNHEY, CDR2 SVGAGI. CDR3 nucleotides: TGTGCCAGCAGTTACGAATTGGGCCATCAGCCCCAGCATTTT. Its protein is CASSYELGHQPQHF.

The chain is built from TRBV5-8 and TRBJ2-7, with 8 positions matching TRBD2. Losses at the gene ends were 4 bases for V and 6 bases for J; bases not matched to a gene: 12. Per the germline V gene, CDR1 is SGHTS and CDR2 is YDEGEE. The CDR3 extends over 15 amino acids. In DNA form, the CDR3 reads TGTGCCAGCAGCAGCGGGACCCTCCGGGGGGGCGAGCAGTACTTC. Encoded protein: CASSSGTLRGGEQYF.

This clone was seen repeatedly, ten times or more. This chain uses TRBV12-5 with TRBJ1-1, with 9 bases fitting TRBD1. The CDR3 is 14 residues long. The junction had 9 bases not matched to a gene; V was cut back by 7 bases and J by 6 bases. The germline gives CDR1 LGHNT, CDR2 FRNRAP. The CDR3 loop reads CASAPTGGSPEAFF. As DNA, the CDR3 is TGTGCTAGTGCACCGACAGGGGGGAGCCCTGAAGCTTTCTTT.

The DNA of the CDR3 is TGTGCCAGTAGTACCGGACAGGGGAACTATGGCTACACCTTC. It yields the protein CASSTGQGNYGYTF. This rearrangement joins TRBV19 to TRBJ1-2, with TRBD1 matching 9 bases. V lost 4 bases, J lost 2 bases, and 2 bases stayed unmatched. The CDR3 is 14 amino acids. CDR1 and CDR2 (germline): LNHDA, SQIVND (reference sequence).

CDR3 residues: CASSQGQGTKGTEAFF. DNA of the CDR3: TGCGCCAGCAGCCAAGGTCAAGGGACAAAAGGCACTGAAGCTTTCTTT. The genes are TRBV4-3 and TRBJ1-1, with D tentatively TRBD1 (6 bases). Germline loops: CDR1 LGHNA, CDR2 YSLEER. This CDR3 is 16 amino acids long. V lost 1 base to trimming and J lost 4 bases, with 16 bases between them.

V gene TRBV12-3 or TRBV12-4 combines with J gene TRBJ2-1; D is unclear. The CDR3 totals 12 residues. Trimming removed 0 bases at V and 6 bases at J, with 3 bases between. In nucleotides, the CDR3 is TGTGCCAGCAGTTTAGCGCGCAATGAGCAGTTCTTC. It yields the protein CASSLARNEQFF.

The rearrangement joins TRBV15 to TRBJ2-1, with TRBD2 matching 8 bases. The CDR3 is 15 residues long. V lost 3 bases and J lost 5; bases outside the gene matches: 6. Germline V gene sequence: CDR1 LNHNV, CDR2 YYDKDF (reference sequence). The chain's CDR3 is CATSSGGAGNNEQFF. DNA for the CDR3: TGTGCCACCAGCAGCGGGGGGGCAGGGAACAATGAGCAGTTCTTC.

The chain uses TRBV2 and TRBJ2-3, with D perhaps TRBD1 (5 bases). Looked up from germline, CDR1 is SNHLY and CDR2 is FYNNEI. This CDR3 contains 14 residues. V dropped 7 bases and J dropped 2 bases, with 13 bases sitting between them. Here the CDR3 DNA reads TGTGCCAGCATTTCAGGGTATATCACAGATACGCAGTATTTT. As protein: CASISGYITDTQYF.

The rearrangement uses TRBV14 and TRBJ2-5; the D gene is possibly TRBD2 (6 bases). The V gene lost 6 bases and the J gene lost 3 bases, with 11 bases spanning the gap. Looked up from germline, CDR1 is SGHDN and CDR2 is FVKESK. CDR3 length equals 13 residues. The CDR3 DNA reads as TGTGCCAGCAGGGGTAGCGGAAAAGAGACCCAGTACTTC. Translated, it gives CASRGSGKETQYF.

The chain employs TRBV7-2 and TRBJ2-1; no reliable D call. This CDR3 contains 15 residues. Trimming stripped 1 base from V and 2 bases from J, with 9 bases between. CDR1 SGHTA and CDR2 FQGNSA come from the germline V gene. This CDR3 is CASSLGAGAYNEQFF. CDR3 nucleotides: TGTGCCAGCAGCTTAGGGGCAGGTGCCTACAATGAGCAGTTCTTC.

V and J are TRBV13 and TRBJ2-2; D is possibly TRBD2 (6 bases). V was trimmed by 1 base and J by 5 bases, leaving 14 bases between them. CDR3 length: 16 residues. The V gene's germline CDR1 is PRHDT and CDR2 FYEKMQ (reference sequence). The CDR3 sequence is CASSLVFGTFTGELFF. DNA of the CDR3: TGTGCCAGCAGCTTAGTCTTTGGGACTTTTACCGGGGAGCTGTTTTTT.

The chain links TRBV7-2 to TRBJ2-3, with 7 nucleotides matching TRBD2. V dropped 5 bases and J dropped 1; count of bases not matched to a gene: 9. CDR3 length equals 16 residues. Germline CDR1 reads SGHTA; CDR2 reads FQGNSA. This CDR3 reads CASSPQRERGTDTQYF. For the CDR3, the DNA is TGTGCCAGCAGCCCTCAGCGGGAACGCGGCACAGATACGCAGTATTTT.